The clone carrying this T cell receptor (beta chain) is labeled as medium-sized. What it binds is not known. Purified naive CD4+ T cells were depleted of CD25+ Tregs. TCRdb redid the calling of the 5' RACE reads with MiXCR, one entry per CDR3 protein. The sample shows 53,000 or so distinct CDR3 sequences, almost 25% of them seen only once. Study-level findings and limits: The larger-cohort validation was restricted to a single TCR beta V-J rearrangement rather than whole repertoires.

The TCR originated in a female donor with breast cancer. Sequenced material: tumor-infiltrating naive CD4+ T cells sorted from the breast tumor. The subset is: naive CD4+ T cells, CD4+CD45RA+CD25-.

For the CDR3, the DNA is TGTGCCAGCAGCTCGCGGTCCCCCGGGCGGGAGACCCAGTACTTC. Protein: CASSSRSPGRETQYF. The rearrangement joins TRBV7-2 to TRBJ2-5, with D unresolved. Germline values: CDR1 SGHTA, CDR2 FQGNSA. Trimming took off 4 bases at V and 5 bases at J, with 17 bases between the two ends. This CDR3 has 15 amino acids.